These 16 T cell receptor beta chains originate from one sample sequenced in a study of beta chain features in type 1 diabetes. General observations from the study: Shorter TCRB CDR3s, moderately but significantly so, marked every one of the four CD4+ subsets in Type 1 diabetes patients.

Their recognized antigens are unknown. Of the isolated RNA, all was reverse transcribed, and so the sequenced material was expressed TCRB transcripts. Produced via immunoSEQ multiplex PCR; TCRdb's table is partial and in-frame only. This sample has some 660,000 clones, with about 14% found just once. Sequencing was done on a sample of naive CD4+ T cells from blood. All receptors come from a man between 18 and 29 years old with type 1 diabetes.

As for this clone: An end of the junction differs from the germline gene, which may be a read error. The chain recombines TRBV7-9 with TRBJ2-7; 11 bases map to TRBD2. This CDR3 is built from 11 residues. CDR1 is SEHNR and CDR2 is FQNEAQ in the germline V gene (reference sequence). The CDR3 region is CASSLEGLAVF. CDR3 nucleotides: TGTGCCAGCAGCTTAGAGGGACTAGCGGTCTTC. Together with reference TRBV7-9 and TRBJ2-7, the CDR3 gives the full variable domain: DTGVSQNPRHKITKRGQNVTFRCDPISEHNRLYWYRQTLGQGPEFLTYFQNEAQLEKSRLLSDRFSAERPKGSFSTLEIQRTEQGDSAMYLCASSLEGLAVFGPGTRLTVT.

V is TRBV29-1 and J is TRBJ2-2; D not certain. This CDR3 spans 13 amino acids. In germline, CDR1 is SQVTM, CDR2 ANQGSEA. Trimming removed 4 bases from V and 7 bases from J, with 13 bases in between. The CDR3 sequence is CSVGLRKGGELFF. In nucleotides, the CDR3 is TGCAGCGTTGGTTTACGGAAGGGCGGGGAGCTGTTTTTT.

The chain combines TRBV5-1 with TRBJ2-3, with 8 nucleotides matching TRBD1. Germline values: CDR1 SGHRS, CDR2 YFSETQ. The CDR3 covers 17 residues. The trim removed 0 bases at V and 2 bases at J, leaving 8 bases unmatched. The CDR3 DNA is TGCGCCAGCAGCTTGGCAGGTACAGGGGGAAACACAGATACGCAGTATTTT. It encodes CASSLAGTGGNTDTQYF.

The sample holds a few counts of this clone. CDR3 protein: CASSSAGTENYGYTF. Written as DNA, the CDR3 is TGTGCCAGCAGTTCGGCCGGGACAGAGAACTATGGCTACACCTTC. The J gene is TRBJ1-2, the V gene TRBV6-6, with TRBD1 identical over 7 bases. The CDR3 length is 15 residues. V was clipped by 4 bases and J by 2 bases; unmatched bases: 7. Per germline, CDR1 MNHNY and CDR2 SVGAGI (reference sequence).

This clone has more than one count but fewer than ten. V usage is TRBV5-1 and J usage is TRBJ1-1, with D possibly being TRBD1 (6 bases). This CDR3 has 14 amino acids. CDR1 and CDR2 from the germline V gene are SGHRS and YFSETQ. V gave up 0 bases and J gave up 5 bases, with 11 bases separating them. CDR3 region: CASSLDREQTEAFF. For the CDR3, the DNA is TGCGCCAGCAGCTTGGACAGGGAGCAGACTGAAGCTTTCTTT.

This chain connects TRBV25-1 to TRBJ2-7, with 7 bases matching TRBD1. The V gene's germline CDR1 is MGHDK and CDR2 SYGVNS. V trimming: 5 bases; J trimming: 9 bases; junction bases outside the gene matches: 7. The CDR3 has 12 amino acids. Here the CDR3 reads CASSPDRAAQYF. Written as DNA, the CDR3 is TGTGCCAGCAGTCCCGACAGGGCCGCGCAGTACTTC.

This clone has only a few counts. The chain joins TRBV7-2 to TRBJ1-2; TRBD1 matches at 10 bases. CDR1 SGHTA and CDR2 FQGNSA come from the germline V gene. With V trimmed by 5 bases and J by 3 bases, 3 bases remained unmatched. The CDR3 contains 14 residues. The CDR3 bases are TGTGCCAGCAGCATTGGACAGGGGGACTATGGCTACACCTTC. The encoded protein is CASSIGQGDYGYTF.

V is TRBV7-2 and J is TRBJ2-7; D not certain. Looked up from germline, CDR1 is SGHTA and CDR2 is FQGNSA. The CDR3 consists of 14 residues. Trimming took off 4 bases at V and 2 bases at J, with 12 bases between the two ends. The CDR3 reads CASSSLGLTYEQYF. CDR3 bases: TGTGCCAGCAGCTCCCTGGGTCTAACCTACGAGCAGTACTTC.

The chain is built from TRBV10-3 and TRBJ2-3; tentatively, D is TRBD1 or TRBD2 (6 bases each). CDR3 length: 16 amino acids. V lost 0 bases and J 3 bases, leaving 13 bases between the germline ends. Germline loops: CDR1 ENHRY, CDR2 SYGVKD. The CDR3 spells CAISESRGVPTDTQYF. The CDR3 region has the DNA TGTGCCATCAGTGAGTCGAGGGGGGTTCCGACAGATACGCAGTATTTT.

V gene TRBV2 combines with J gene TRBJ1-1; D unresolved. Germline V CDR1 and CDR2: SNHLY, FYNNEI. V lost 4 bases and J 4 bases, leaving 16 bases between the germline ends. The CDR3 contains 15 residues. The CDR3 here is CASSVRGIEGTEAFF. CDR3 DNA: TGTGCCAGCAGTGTACGTGGGATCGAGGGCACTGAAGCTTTCTTT.

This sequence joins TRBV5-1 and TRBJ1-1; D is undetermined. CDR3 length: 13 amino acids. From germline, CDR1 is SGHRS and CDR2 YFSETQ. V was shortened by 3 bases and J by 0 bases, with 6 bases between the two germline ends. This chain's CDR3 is CASSSYMNTEAFF. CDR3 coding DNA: TGCGCCAGCAGCTCCTACATGAACACTGAAGCTTTCTTT.

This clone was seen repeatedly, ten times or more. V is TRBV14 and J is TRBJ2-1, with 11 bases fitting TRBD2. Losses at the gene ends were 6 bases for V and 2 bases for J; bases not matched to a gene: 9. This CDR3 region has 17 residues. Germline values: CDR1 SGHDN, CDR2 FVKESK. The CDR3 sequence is CASSRYSGRVTYNEQFF. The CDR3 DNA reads TGTGCCAGCAGTCGATATAGCGGGAGGGTAACCTACAATGAGCAGTTCTTC.

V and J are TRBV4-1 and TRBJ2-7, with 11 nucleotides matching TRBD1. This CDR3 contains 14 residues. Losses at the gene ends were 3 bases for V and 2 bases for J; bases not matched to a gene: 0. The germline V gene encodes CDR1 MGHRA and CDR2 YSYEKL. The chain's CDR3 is CASSQGQGAYEQYF. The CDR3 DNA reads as TGCGCCAGCAGCCAGGGACAGGGGGCCTACGAGCAGTACTTC.

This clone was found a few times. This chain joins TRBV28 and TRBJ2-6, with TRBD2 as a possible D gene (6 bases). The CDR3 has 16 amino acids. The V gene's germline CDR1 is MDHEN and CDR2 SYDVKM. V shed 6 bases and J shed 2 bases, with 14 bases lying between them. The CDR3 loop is CASSSFGGAGANVLTF. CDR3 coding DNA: TGTGCCAGCAGCTCGTTCGGGGGAGCTGGGGCCAACGTCCTGACTTTC.

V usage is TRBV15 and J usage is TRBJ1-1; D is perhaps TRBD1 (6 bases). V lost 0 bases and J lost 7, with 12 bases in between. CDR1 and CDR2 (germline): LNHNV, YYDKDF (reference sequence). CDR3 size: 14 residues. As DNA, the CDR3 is TGTGCCACCAGCAGAGATTCGGCGGACAGTGAAGCTTTCTTT. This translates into CATSRDSADSEAFF.

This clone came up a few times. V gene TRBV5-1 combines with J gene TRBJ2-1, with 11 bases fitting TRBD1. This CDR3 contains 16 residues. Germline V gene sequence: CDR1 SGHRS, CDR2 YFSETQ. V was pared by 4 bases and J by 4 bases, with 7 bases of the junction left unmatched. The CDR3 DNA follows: TGCGCCAGCAGCAATCCGGGACAGGGGGAATACAATGAGCAGTTCTTC. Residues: CASSNPGQGEYNEQFF.